The 9 T cell receptor beta chains below come from one sample, sequenced in a study of vaccination effects on CD4 cells after COVID-19. Here immunoSEQ multiplex PCR was the method, and the copy in TCRdb shows in-frame clones only, minus some. The table records 50,000 to 65,000 clones, approximately 73% of them present only once. The antigens for these receptors are not known. Prior to sequencing, the ViraFEST assay stimulated PBMC with viral peptide pools, which expanded the antigen-specific CD4+ T cells. It was after more than nine days of culture that CD4+ T cells were isolated. Of the BNT162b2 and mRNA-1273 vaccines, participants received two doses of one or the other. Sequencing used CD4+ T cells from PBMCs cultured with HCoV-229E spike peptides, obtained after COVID-19 vaccination. These receptor sequences come from a human donor who received a COVID-19 vaccine.

J is TRBJ2-3 and V is TRBV18; D is unresolved. The CDR3 extends over 13 amino acids. The germline gives CDR1 KGHSH, CDR2 LQKENI. The V and J ends lost 2 bases and 6 bases respectively, with 9 bases between them. The CDR3 loop is CASSPDRSDTQYF. CDR3 DNA sequence: TGTGCCAGCTCACCAGACCGGTCGGATACGCAGTATTTT.

CDR3 sequence: CSASPGLNTDTQYF. CDR3 nucleotide sequence: TGCAGTGCTAGTCCTGGACTTAACACAGATACGCAGTATTTT. The chain employs TRBV20-1 and TRBJ2-3, with a tentative D call TRBD2 (5 bases). This CDR3 spans 14 amino acids. The V gene lost 3 bases and the J gene lost 2 bases, with 12 bases spanning the gap. The germline CDR1 and CDR2 sequences are DFQATT and SNEGSKA (reference sequence).

The CDR3 DNA follows: TGTGCCAGCAGCCATTTAAGGGGCCAAGAGACCCAGTACTTC. It is translated as CASSHLRGQETQYF. V and J are TRBV14 and TRBJ2-5; weak D call: TRBD1 (5 bases). The CDR3 has 14 amino acids. Trimming pared 3 bases from V and 1 base from J, leaving 9 bases between. Per the germline V gene, CDR1 is SGHDN and CDR2 is FVKESK.

The CDR3 DNA follows: TGCGCCAGCAGCCAAGGATTTGGGGGAGGGAGTAATCAGCCCCAGCATTTT. Its translation: CASSQGFGGGSNQPQHF. The chain links TRBV4-1 to TRBJ1-5, with a weak D call TRBD1 (5 bases). V was pared by 1 base and J by 4 bases, with 17 bases between. The CDR3 runs to 17 residues. Germline V gene data show CDR1 as MGHRA and CDR2 as YSYEKL.

The chain uses TRBV27 and TRBJ2-2; 9 positions agree with TRBD2. Germline CDR1 reads MNHEY; CDR2 reads SMNVEV (reference sequence). V shed 0 bases, J shed 4 bases, and the junction held 6 bases outside the gene matches. The CDR3 runs to 17 residues. CDR3 residues: CASSLSPWRGGTGELFF. The CDR3 bases are TGTGCCAGCAGTTTATCCCCTTGGCGGGGGGGCACCGGGGAGCTGTTTTTT.

J is TRBJ2-7 and V is TRBV6-1; D is possibly TRBD1 or TRBD2 (5 bases each). The CDR3 has 12 residues. Trimming pared 2 bases from V and 4 bases from J, leaving 6 bases between. Germline CDR1 MNHNS, CDR2 SASEGT. The DNA of the CDR3 is TGTGCCAGCAGTGAATGGGGGTACGAGCAGTACGTC. It specifies CASSEWGYEQYV.

CDR3 bases: TGTGCCAGTAGTATTAGCGGGGGTTACTACAATGAGCAGTTCTTC. This sequence encodes CASSISGGYYNEQFF. The chain has TRBV19 and TRBJ2-1, with 9 nucleotides matching TRBD2. The CDR3 is 15 residues long. J gave up 3 bases and V 3 bases, and 3 bases lay outside the gene matches. The germline V gene encodes CDR1 LNHDA and CDR2 SQIVND (reference sequence).

V and J are TRBV9 and TRBJ2-6, with a possible D match to TRBD1 (6 bases). Germline V gives CDR1 SGDLS, CDR2 YYNGEE. This CDR3 has 17 residues. V shed 4 bases and J shed 0 bases, with 14 bases lying between them. CDR3 region: CASSKTGLNSGANVLTF. The CDR3 nucleotides are TGTGCCAGCAGCAAAACAGGGTTAAACTCTGGGGCCAACGTCCTGACTTTC.

V and J are TRBV10-2 and TRBJ2-7; 9 bases line up with TRBD2. This CDR3 spans 13 amino acids. The V and J ends lost 3 bases and 5 bases, in that order; junction bases with no gene match: 2. Germline-derived CDR1 and CDR2 are WSHSY and SAAADI. In nucleotides, the CDR3 is TGCGCCAGCAGTGATAGCGGGGGTGACGAGCAGTACGTC. This translates into CASSDSGGDEQYV.